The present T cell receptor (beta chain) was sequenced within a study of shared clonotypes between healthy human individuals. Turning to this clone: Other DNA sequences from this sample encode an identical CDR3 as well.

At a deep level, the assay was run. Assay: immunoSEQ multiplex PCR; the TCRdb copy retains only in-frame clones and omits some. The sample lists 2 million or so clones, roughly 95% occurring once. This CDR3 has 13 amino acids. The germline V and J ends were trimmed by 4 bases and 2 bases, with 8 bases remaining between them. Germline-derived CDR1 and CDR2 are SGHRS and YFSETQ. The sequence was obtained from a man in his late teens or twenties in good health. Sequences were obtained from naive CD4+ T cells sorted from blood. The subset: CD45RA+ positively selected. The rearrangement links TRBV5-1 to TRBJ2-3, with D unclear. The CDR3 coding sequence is TGCGCCAGCAGCCTGGGCCTCACAGATACGCAGTATTTT. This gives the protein CASSLGLTDTQYF.